This TCR beta chain came from a study of blood T cell repertoires in COVID-19. The CDR3 contains 12 residues. Trimming took off 2 bases at V and 8 bases at J, with 9 bases between the two ends. Germline-derived CDR1 and CDR2 are MNHNS and SASEGT. The data were produced by immunoSEQ multiplex PCR, yet TCRdb's version contains in-frame clones alone and is incomplete. Of some 70,000 clones listed, 88% are singletons. Assignment of participants to cohorts was predicated upon participant-reported clinical history. The receptor's source is a woman in her 40s who had recovered from COVID-19. The genes are TRBV6-1 and TRBJ1-2; D not certain. The sample taken for sequencing was PBMCs or T cells enriched from blood (not recorded which). The CDR3 reads CASSEPEVGYTF. In DNA, the CDR3 is TGTGCCAGCAGTGAACCGGAGGTCGGCTACACCTTC.